These 2 T cell receptor beta chains came from one sample sequenced in a study of blood T cell repertoires in COVID-19. Generated by immunoSEQ multiplex PCR, the TCRdb table keeps only in-frame clones and is missing some. The sample lists 150,000 or so clones; about four fifths were seen once. The sample consisted of peripheral blood. The receptors stem from a woman in her sixties or seventies with acute or convalescent COVID-19.

The rearrangement uses TRBV28 and TRBJ2-3; 9 bases are shared with TRBD2. V lost 7 bases to trimming and J lost 2 bases; unmatched junction nucleotides: 7. The length of the CDR3 is 15 residues. The germline CDR1 and CDR2 sequences are MDHEN and SYDVKM. The CDR3 sequence is CASKGLAGPTDTQYF. The DNA of the CDR3 is TGTGCCAGCAAAGGGCTAGCGGGACCCACAGATACGCAGTATTTT.

The chain joins TRBV5-5 to TRBJ2-3, with TRBD2 identical over 14 bases. The CDR3 is made up of 16 amino acids. Looked up from germline, CDR1 is SGHKS and CDR2 is YYEKEE (reference sequence). J was trimmed by 5 bases and V by 4 bases; bases with no gene match: 6. Here the CDR3 DNA reads TGTGCCAGCAGCCCGGGACTAGCGGGAGATGTAGATACGCAGTATTTT. Translated: CASSPGLAGDVDTQYF.